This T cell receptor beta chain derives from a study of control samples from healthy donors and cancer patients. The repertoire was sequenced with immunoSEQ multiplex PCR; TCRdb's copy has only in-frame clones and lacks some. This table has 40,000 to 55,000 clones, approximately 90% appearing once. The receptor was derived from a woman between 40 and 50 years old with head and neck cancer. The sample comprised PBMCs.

The CDR3 reads CASSTESGHSNEQYF. CDR3 in DNA: TGTGCCAGCAGTACCGAATCGGGACATTCTAACGAGCAGTACTTC. This chain connects TRBV2 to TRBJ2-7; a weak D match, TRBD1 (6 bases). Germline CDR1 is SNHLY and CDR2 is FYNNEI. Trimming pared 5 bases from V and 5 bases from J, leaving 19 bases between. The length of the CDR3 is 15 residues.